This T cell receptor (beta chain) derives from a study of T-cell reconstitution after alpha-beta-depleted transplantation in children. Germline assignment: CDR1 MNHNS and CDR2 SASEGT. Trimming left V 1 base short and J 0 bases short, with 9 bases between. The CDR3 sequence is 15 residues long. Study-level points and caveats: By about two months after transplant, alpha-beta T cells reportedly arose from several hundred graft clones that had expanded. Surviving recipient T cells and thymic progenitors accounted for the high day-60 TCRbeta diversity observed in some patients. Fresh T-cell production supplied most of the T-cell counts and diversity seen one year after transplant.

A library of TCRbeta sequences, prepared with unique molecular identifiers, was generated. Using its own MiXCR run on the PCR reads, TCRdb lists one record per CDR3 protein. The table lists 250,000 to 350,000 distinct CDR3 sequences, around 20% of them singletons. A word on this clonotype: Its antigen remains unknown.

The J gene is TRBJ2-5, the V gene TRBV6-1; weak D call: TRBD1 (5 bases). The sequenced sample was PBMCs, mostly from graft donor cells, obtained 180 days after TCRalphabeta/CD19-depleted stem cell transplant. This TCR came from a male patient between 5 and 17 years old who had a stem cell transplant for acute lymphoblastic leukemia, so the T cells may come from the graft donor. This CDR3 is CASSEGPGYQETQYF. CDR3 in DNA: TGTGCCAGCAGTGAAGGGCCAGGGTACCAAGAGACCCAGTACTTC.